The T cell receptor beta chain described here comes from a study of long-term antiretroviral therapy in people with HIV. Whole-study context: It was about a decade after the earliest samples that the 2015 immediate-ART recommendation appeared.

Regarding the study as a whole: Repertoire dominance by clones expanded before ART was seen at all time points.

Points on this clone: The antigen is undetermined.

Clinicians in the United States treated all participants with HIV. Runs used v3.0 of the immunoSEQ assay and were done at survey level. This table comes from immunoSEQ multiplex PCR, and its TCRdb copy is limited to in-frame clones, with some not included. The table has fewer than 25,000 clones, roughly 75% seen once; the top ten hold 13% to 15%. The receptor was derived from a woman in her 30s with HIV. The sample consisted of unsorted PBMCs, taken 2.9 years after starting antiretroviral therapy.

The CDR3 is CAWSAGDGGYTF. In DNA form, the CDR3 reads TGTGCCTGGAGTGCGGGGGATGGGGGCTACACCTTC. V is TRBV30 and J is TRBJ1-2; possible D gene TRBD1, 5 bases. CDR3 size: 12 residues. Deletions cut 1 base from V and 8 bases from J, with 11 bases between. Germline V lookup: CDR1 GTSNPN, CDR2 SVGIG (reference sequence). Full variable domain (remainder filled in from reference TRBV30 and TRBJ1-2): SQTIHQWPATLVQPVGSPLSLECTVEGTSNPNLYWYRQAAGRGLQLLFYSVGIGQISSEVPQNLSASRPQDRQFILSSKKLLLSDSGFYLCAWSAGDGGYTFGSGTRLTVV.